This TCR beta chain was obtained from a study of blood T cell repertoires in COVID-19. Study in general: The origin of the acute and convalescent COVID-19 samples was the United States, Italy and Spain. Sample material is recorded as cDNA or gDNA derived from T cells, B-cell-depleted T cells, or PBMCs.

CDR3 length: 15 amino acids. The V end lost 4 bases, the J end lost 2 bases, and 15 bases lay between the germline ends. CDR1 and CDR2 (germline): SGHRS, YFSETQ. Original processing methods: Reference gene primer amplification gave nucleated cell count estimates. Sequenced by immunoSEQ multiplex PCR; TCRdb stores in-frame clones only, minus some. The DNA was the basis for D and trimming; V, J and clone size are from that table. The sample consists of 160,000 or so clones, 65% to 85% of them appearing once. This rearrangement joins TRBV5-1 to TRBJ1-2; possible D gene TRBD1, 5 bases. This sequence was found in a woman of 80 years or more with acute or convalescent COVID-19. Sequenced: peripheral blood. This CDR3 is CASSTGQPANYGYTF. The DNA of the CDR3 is TGCGCCAGCAGCACCGGACAACCGGCAAACTATGGCTACACCTTC.